This entry is about one T cell receptor (beta chain). This clone was seen only a few times. It has no known antigen specificity. No base-level quality is on record; no much larger clone is a single base apart. The CDR3 contains 13 residues, cysteine and phenylalanine counted. Just the 39-base CDR3 DNA is kept, in frame starting at base 1. The germline V gene (reference sequence) specifies GTSNPN as CDR1 and SVGIG as CDR2. Deletion took 5 bases off V and 4 bases off J, with a span of 12 bases between the germline ends. This specimen comes from a study of blood T cell repertoires in COVID-19 (dated by TCRdb to 2020 to 2022). For the study in its entirety: The collaborator samples originated in the United States, Italy and Spain and spanned the acute and convalescent phases of COVID-19. The material from the prospective study consisted of cDNA or gDNA derived from T cells, B-cell-depleted T cells, or PBMCs. Deeply sampled blood TCRbeta repertoires from subjects exposed to, actively infected with, or recovered from COVID-19 were included in the dataset. The repertoires were released in a freely available public database intended as a resource for research on the immune response to SARS-CoV-2. Samples were obtained from the ongoing ImmuneRACE study (first 160 participants) and from over 1,000 subjects provided by 6 global collaborators. Nearly every sample came with metadata listing a de-identified subject ID, COVID-19 status, age in years and sex. HLA class I and class II types, where available, came from metadata supplied by the sample provider rather than from assay-based typing.

TCRbeta CDR3 regions were amplified from genomic DNA using the immunoSEQ Assay, a bias-controlled multiplex PCR. Concerning the study's data processing: Within the assay, amplification of reference gene primers was used to estimate how many nucleated cells each sample contained. To quantify the absolute abundance of each unique TCRbeta CDR3 rearrangement, sequence reads were collapsed and filtered. For each sample, productive Simpson clonality was calculated as the square root of Simpson's diversity index across productive rearrangements. TCRdb limited this immuneACCESS table to in-frame rearrangements with V and J called. A share of clones is missing; checked studies link under half to unresolved V genes, and the rest is unexplained. That table furnishes V, J and clone size, whereas the DNA furnished D and trimming. In this sample the table shows roughly 70,000 clones, 84% of which occur a single time. Of the sample, just over 4.5% falls within the top ten clones.

On the study overall, not on this receptor specifically: The amount of clinical and demographic metadata varied by source and participant and was provided uncurated.

The collaborating institutions used their own protocols to collect whole blood in K2EDTA tubes. Collaborator samples were shipped for TCRbeta analysis as frozen whole blood, isolated PBMCs, or DNA extracted from either sample type. The sequenced sample was peripheral blood. The chain uses TRBV30 and TRBJ1-3; the D gene is unclear. The sequence derives from a woman aged 60-75 years with acute or convalescent COVID-19. Here the CDR3 is given as CAWRSRAGNTIYF. The sequenced DNA is TGTGCCTGGCGGTCGCGGGCCGGAAACACCATATATTTT.